This is a list of T cell receptor beta chains from one sample in a study of T-cell memory formation after mild COVID-19. MiXCR, run by TCRdb on the 5' RACE reads, gives a single entry per CDR3 protein. The sample includes about 410,000 distinct CDR3 sequences, more than 20% of them seen just once. Sample: PBMCs or a T cell subset sorted from them (not recorded which). All receptors come from an adult woman who had mild COVID-19 (a few samples of this study predate the infection). Cell type and time point are not known. CDR3s include the opening cysteine and the closing phenylalanine or tryptophan. Each record gives: clone size, J gene, V gene, D gene, CDR3 DNA, CDR3 protein. The D gene is left open where the match is weak. Size is stated for part of the rows, as once, few or many counts, or as a class when the clone is expanded.

few	TRBJ2-5	TRBV7-9	NA	TGTGCCAGCAGCTCCCGTAGGGGAGAAGAGACCCAGTACTTC	CASSSRRGEETQYF
NA	TRBJ1-4	TRBV7-2	NA	TGTGCCAGCAGCCTGGGAGTGGCTAATGAAAAACTGTTTTTT	CASSLGVANEKLFF
NA	TRBJ1-6	TRBV3-1	NA	TGTGCCAGCAGCCAACCTGGTTCACCCCTCCACTTT	CASSQPGSPLHF
NA	TRBJ1-3	TRBV5-1	NA	TGCGCCAGCAGCTTGGATCCCGACAGGTTCTACTCTGGAAACACCATATATTTT	CASSLDPDRFYSGNTIYF
once	TRBJ2-7	TRBV7-2	NA	TGTGCCAGCAGCTCCGGTCCCTACGGGCAGTACTTC	CASSSGPYGQYF
few	TRBJ1-2	TRBV6-6	NA	TGTGCCAGCACCGCGTGGGATGGCTACACCTTC	CASTAWDGYTF
NA	TRBJ1-5	TRBV5-6	NA	TGTGCCAGCAGCTCCTACAGGAGAGCAGGGGCCAATCAGCCCCAGCATTTT	CASSSYRRAGANQPQHF
few	TRBJ1-5	TRBV12-3/TRBV12-4	NA	TGTGCCAGCAGAAAGGGGGGTCAGCCCCAGCATTTT	CASRKGGQPQHF
few	TRBJ1-1	TRBV18	NA	TGTGCCAGCTCACCAACAGGGACTAGCGCCCTGAACACTGAAGCTTTCTTT	CASSPTGTSALNTEAFF
few	TRBJ1-4	TRBV12-3/TRBV12-4	NA	TGTGCCAGCAGTTTATCGTCCAGGCAGCCAACTAATGAAAAACTGTTTTTT	CASSLSSRQPTNEKLFF
few	TRBJ2-3	TRBV30	NA	TGTGCCTGGAGTCCAGGGGCGGGAGATACGCAGTATTTT	CAWSPGAGDTQYF
few	TRBJ1-1	TRBV6-5	NA	TGTGCCAGCGGACCTACGGGGTTTAGGACTGAAGCTTTCTTT	CASGPTGFRTEAFF
few	TRBJ2-7	TRBV5-1	TRBD1	TGCGCCAGCAGCTTCACAGGGGCGGGCGGCTACGAGCAGTACTTC	CASSFTGAGGYEQYF
NA	TRBJ2-3	TRBV29-1	NA	TGCAGCGCCTCAAGGGGGGCGGCTAGCACAGATACGCAGTATTTT	CSASRGAASTDTQYF
NA	TRBJ2-3	TRBV4-1	TRBD2	TGCGCCAGCAGCCTTATATTTCTAGCGGGGGAGACAGATACGCAGTATTTT	CASSLIFLAGETDTQYF
many	TRBJ1-1	TRBV27	NA	TGTGCGAGGGCAGGTGCCCACTCGAACACTGAAGCTTTCTTT	CARAGAHSNTEAFF
many	TRBJ2-7	TRBV5-1	NA	TGCGCCAGCAGTGGGGAGTACGAGCAGTACTTC	CASSGEYEQYF
NA	TRBJ1-5	TRBV12-3/TRBV12-4	NA	TGTGCCAGCAGTTTATATCAGGGCAATCAGCCCCAGCATTTT	CASSLYQGNQPQHF
NA	TRBJ2-4	TRBV6-6	TRBD2	TGTGCCAGCAGTTACGCTGGACCCGGGACTAGCGGGAAGATAGCCAAAAACATTCAGTACTTC	CASSYAGPGTSGKIAKNIQYF
NA	TRBJ1-4	TRBV5-1	NA	TGCGCCAGCAGCTTGGTCGCAGGCCCCAGTGAAAAACTGTTTTTT	CASSLVAGPSEKLFF
many	TRBJ2-1	TRBV6-4	NA	TGTGCCAGCAGTGACTCAGGCGGGCACAATGAGCAGTTCTTC	CASSDSGGHNEQFF
NA	TRBJ2-1	TRBV12-5	TRBD2	TGTGCTAGTGCCCAACCAAGCGGGGTTCCACGCAATGAGCAGTTCTTC	CASAQPSGVPRNEQFF
NA	TRBJ1-1	TRBV27	NA	TGTGCCAGCAGTCTACAGGATGGGGGCACTGAAGCTTTCTTT	CASSLQDGGTEAFF
few	TRBJ2-1	TRBV12-3/TRBV12-4	NA	TGTGCCACGAGCGGGCATACCTACAATGAGCAGTTCTTC	CATSGHTYNEQFF
NA	TRBJ2-7	TRBV12-3/TRBV12-4	TRBD2	TGTGCCAGCAGTTTACGGGTTAGCGGGGTCGCTAGCTCCTACGAGCAGTACTTC	CASSLRVSGVASSYEQYF
NA	TRBJ2-3	TRBV7-3	NA	TGTGCCAGCAGCTTAGGAGCAACAGCAGATACGCAGTATTTT	CASSLGATADTQYF
NA	TRBJ1-1	TRBV30	NA	TGTGCCTGGGAGACAGTCACTGAAGCTTTCTTT	CAWETVTEAFF
few	TRBJ2-2	TRBV11-2	TRBD1	TGTGCCAGCACCCCTCGGCGAGACAGGGTCCTTTTGAGGACCGGGGAGCTGTTTTTT	CASTPRRDRVLLRTGELFF
NA	TRBJ1-5	TRBV20-1	NA	TGCAGTGCTAGTCCGTGGGGCGGCAATCAGCCCCAGCATTTT	CSASPWGGNQPQHF
NA	TRBJ1-4	TRBV6-5	NA	TGTGCCAGCAGTTACTCGCTTACAGAAAAACTGTTTTTT	CASSYSLTEKLFF
few	TRBJ1-2	TRBV9	NA	TGTGCCAGCAGCGTAGACCGCCACTATGGCTACACCTTC	CASSVDRHYGYTF
many	TRBJ2-5	TRBV11-2	TRBD2	TGTGCCAGCAGCCCTTTCGGGACTAGCGGCCAAGAGACCCAGTACTTC	CASSPFGTSGQETQYF
many	TRBJ2-1	TRBV3-1	TRBD2	TGTGCCAGCAGCCAAAGCGGGGGGGCCAGGAATGAGCAGTTCTTC	CASSQSGGARNEQFF
NA	TRBJ2-3	TRBV5-1	NA	TGCGCCAGCAGCTTGGAGGACTCAAGCACAGATACGCAGTATTTT	CASSLEDSSTDTQYF
NA	TRBJ1-1	TRBV12-3/TRBV12-4	TRBD1	TGTGCCAGCAGTTTAGGAGGGACAGTTATCACTGAAGCTTTCTTT	CASSLGGTVITEAFF
NA	TRBJ2-7	TRBV9	TRBD1	TGTGCCAGCAGCATCACCGCCGGGACAGGGGTGTACGAGCAGTACTTC	CASSITAGTGVYEQYF
NA	TRBJ2-7	TRBV7-9	NA	TGTGCCAGCAGATCTTTCCAGAATCGCGAGCAGTACTTC	CASRSFQNREQYF
NA	TRBJ2-1	TRBV7-9	NA	TGTGCCAGCAAGGAGCCCGGCACCCTCTACAATGAGCAGTTCTTC	CASKEPGTLYNEQFF
NA	TRBJ1-1	TRBV12-3/TRBV12-4	NA	TGTGCCAGCAGCCCATATGGCGGGGGGAACACTGAAGCTTTCTTT	CASSPYGGGNTEAFF
NA	TRBJ1-5	TRBV2	NA	TGTGCCAGCGGACAGTCTCTCGGGCAGCCCCAGCATTTT	CASGQSLGQPQHF
many	TRBJ2-5	TRBV12-3/TRBV12-4	TRBD2	TGTGCCAGCAGTGGCGGGGGGACCCAGTACTTC	CASSGGGTQYF
few	TRBJ2-7	TRBV29-1	TRBD2	TGCAGCGGCGCCACTAGCGGTCTCGCCTACGAGCAGTACTTC	CSGATSGLAYEQYF
NA	TRBJ2-3	TRBV6-5	TRBD2	TGTGCCAGCAGGGGTCTAGCGGGGGAATCCACAGATACGCAGTATTTT	CASRGLAGESTDTQYF
few	TRBJ2-3	TRBV20-1	NA	TGCAGTGCTAGTTTCACGCGGACAAGCACAGATACGCAGTATTTT	CSASFTRTSTDTQYF
NA	TRBJ1-1	TRBV6-5	NA	TGTGCCAGCAGTCCTTTCCGGGGCTTGAACACTGAAGCTTTCTTT	CASSPFRGLNTEAFF
NA	TRBJ2-3	TRBV5-4	NA	TGTGCCAGCAGCTTGGACACGGGCCTCACAGATACGCAGTATTTT	CASSLDTGLTDTQYF
few	TRBJ2-4	TRBV5-1	NA	TGCGCCAGCAGCTTGGATCCAGGATTGAACATTCAGTACTTC	CASSLDPGLNIQYF
few	TRBJ2-3	TRBV6-5	NA	TGTGCCAGCAGTTACTCGAGGATTCCGCAGTATTTT	CASSYSRIPQYF
NA	TRBJ1-2	TRBV6-5	TRBD1	TGTGCCAGCAGATCCGGGACAGCTTATGGCTACACCTTC	CASRSGTAYGYTF